This TCR beta chain was found in a study of cytomegalovirus exposure and HLA in healthy donors (dated 2017 in TCRdb). Notes on the research overall: An earlier analysis of roughly 570 of the donors reported about 260 Gb of sequence data and 95 million to 130 million unique TCR beta sequences obtained from approximately 180 million T cells. Along with the approximately 600-subject first cohort, a separate validation cohort of around 110 different subjects was used. Across approximately 400 genotyped donors of the cohort, an average of about 240,000 unique TCR beta nucleotide sequences per donor were sequenced, and approximately 19% of those sequences were non-productive. Roughly five DR-DQ haplotypes were treated as single units for association and clustering because of strong linkage in the cohort. A later analysis re-analyzed previously published TCR beta repertoires from roughly 630 donors and added high-resolution HLA genotyping to study TCR occurrence patterns. Donor age, sex, ethnicity and CMV serostatus were compiled together with the repertoire data. Rather than drawing on any new phenotypic data, the later analysis identified candidate immune exposures from TCR beta sequences and the way those sequences occurred across donors. Both class I and class II loci were covered by HLA typing, at four-digit resolution. The study profiled the T cell repertoires of 666 subjects by immunosequencing and related them to cytomegalovirus serostatus. A later genetic analysis took genome-wide SNP genotypes for about 55% of the 666 donors and used that subset as a discovery cohort. The number of typed donors differed by locus: about 629-630 for A, B, C, DRB1 and DQB1; 500 to 550 for DQA1; about 600 for DPA1; and 400 to 480 for DPB1. The study was designed to test whether signatures of past pathogen exposure could be identified by cataloging public T cell receptors. The study combined high-throughput TCR immunosequencing, statistical association of individual TCRs with disease status, and machine learning to predict cytomegalovirus infection status. An earlier analysis of 500 to 750 of the donors applied high-throughput TCR beta sequencing to assess whether each TCR beta V gene segment acted as functional or pseudogenic. Among the approximately 400 genotyped donors, around 81% belonged to the genetic ancestry cluster associated with self-reported Caucasian donors. All discovery cohort repertoires had been generated on a single sequencing platform. An early release that covered more than 550 HLA-typed donors contained around 300 gigabases of sequencing data and around 85 million unique TCR sequences.

The CDR3 numbers 15 residues from cysteine through phenylalanine. The entry retains the CDR3 DNA only, 45 bases that are in frame from base 1. The CDR1 and CDR2 encoded by the germline V gene are MNHEY and SVGAGI. The cohort consisted of approximately 690 healthy bone marrow donors. At the time of sampling, all cohort members were nominally healthy, though unrecorded immune exposures were likely present. The donor tested CMV seronegative and was one of the 352 seronegative cohort members. A peripheral blood sample was collected from each donor, and TCR beta sequencing was performed on peripheral blood mononuclear cells. Genomic DNA was extracted from the blood cell samples with the Qiagen DNeasy Blood Extraction Kit. The receptor library was made with the immunoSEQ multiplex PCR assay. For the multiplex PCR, a mixture combining 60 forward primers for TCR Vbeta segments and 13 reverse primers for TCR Jbeta segments was used. The CDR3 region of rearranged TCR beta genes was amplified from genomic DNA by a multiplex PCR assay. On the Illumina HiSeq System, the amplified TCR beta libraries were sequenced as 87-base-pair reads. In the original analysis: A later analysis counted approximately 76 million unique TCR beta chains across the roughly 700 repertoires, and roughly 11 million of these chains were shared by at least two donors. Raw reads were error-corrected and collapsed into unique sequences with a nearest-neighbor algorithm that merged closely related sequences to remove PCR and sequencing errors. V, D and J gene segments were assigned by aligning CDR3 sequences to IMGT reference sequences. Each retained sequence needed at least a six-nucleotide match to both a V gene segment and a J gene segment. A rearrangement counted as productive if the CDR3 had no stop codons and remained in frame with V and J, and every other rearrangement counted as non-productive. CDR3 was defined by IMGT convention, running from the second conserved V-encoded cysteine to the conserved J-encoded phenylalanine. In an earlier analysis of around 640 of the donors, sequences lacking an unambiguous match to a single V gene segment were excluded. In an earlier analysis of around 590 of the donors, a V segment was called functional when productive rearrangements were above 56.7%, and segregating when the standard deviation between donors exceeded 5%. A statistical classification framework was built for diagnosing cytomegalovirus status from the catalog of TCR beta chain sequences. V and J gene assignment, in a later analysis, came from comparing TCR nucleotide sequences with IMGT/GENE-DB human TR gene sequences. Using the TCRdist pipeline, a later analysis assigned CDR3 sequences along with most-parsimonious VDJ recombination scenarios. In a later analysis, every TCR beta chain was defined by the combination of its CDR3 amino acid sequence and its V-gene family, and reads without a unique V-gene family were dropped. As a way to deal with suspected cross-contamination and a sequencing artifact, a later analysis dropped 450 to 700 nucleotide sequences that were highly shared and had low generation probability. In a later analysis, a clonal expansion index was calculated for each public chain from normalized within-repertoire ranks of inferred template counts. A later analysis computed generation probabilities with a VDJ recombination model fitted to out-of-frame rearrangements, and checked the results against IGoR. A later analysis scored TCR-TCR, TCR-HLA and TCR-CMV co-occurrence with hypergeometric tests, applying a repertoire-size bias correction to TCR pairs. In a later analysis, false discovery rates were estimated by permuting HLA or CMV assignments 20 times. In a later analysis, co-occurring TCRs were grouped using DBSCAN, and TCRdist sequence similarity was added for clustering within HLA-allele-positive subsets. For co-occurrence clustering, repertoires with fewer than 30,000 or more than 120,000 public chains were excluded, along with five repertoires with anomalous nucleotide sharing. TCRdb mirrors the immuneACCESS table, restricted to in-frame sequences. Some clones are absent from its copies; in checked studies, under half trace to an unresolved V gene, and the reason for the others is unknown. V, J and clone size are those of that table, while D and trimming were read from the DNA. For this sample the table gives 150,000 to 250,000 clones, of which roughly 79% were detected only once. Under 2% of the sample rests with the top ten.

Broader findings and caveats from the paper: A cluster of highly shared sequence variants was judged likely to represent a technical artifact of the sequencing pipeline. In an earlier analysis of about 600 of the donors, most TCR beta V segments appeared in productive rearrangements about 87% or about 30% of the time, broadly matching IMGT annotations. In vitro tests confirmed that a few of the cytomegalovirus-associated TCR beta chains recognize cytomegalovirus antigens. Specific HLA alleles were associated with roughly 17,000 TCR beta sequences at a false discovery rate of 0.05 in a later analysis. In a later genetic analysis, a missense DCLRE1C variant was associated with V-gene and J-gene trimming of TCR beta chains, and the association was replicated in an independent cohort. The only immune exposure information available for the cohort was CMV serostatus. In both the original and validation cohorts, the classifier was reported to diagnose cytomegalovirus status with high specificity and sensitivity. A further reported finding was that TCR beta sequences accurately predicted the HLA-A and HLA-B alleles for most subjects in the first cohort. In a later genetic analysis, fewer N-insertions in productive TCRs were reported among donors in an Asian-associated ancestry cluster than the roughly 640-donor mean. It was suggested by the authors that the approach could potentially be generalized to other disease states and immunological phenotypes. Because some donors lacked HLA typing at each locus, the association tests relied only on the typed subset. A later analysis reported that several top co-occurrence clusters appeared linked to parvovirus B19, influenza, CMV and Epstein-Barr virus. Most CMV-associated TCR beta chains appeared to be HLA-restricted in a later analysis, and the HLA associations seemed to be driven largely by CMV exposure. In a later analysis, HLA-associated TCR beta chains were found to be more clonally expanded and to have lower generation probabilities than equally common non-associated chains. Seventeen rarely observed V segments, including chromosome 9 orphons, were excluded from the earlier analysis of several hundred of the donors because counts were too low. Linkage disequilibrium might explain the correlated functional status among segregating V segments, but an unknown experimental factor could not be ruled out. According to a later analysis, TCR association rates differed among HLA loci, with DRB1 alleles showing the most associated TCRs and HLA-C alleles showing the fewest. Because the 87-base-pair reads could not distinguish some IMGT-functional V segments, including TRBV6-2 and TRBV6-3, those segments were excluded. Strong co-occurrence of HLA alleles, especially DR and DQ, made assigning TCR associations to individual alleles difficult. Most TCR sequences were observed very rarely across donors, whereas some public TCRs were present in many individuals. The presence/absence analyses assumed that sequencing depth was roughly uniform across donors, and that assumption may not be true. A total of 164 TCR beta chains were listed by the study as associated with cytomegalovirus. In this cohort, only TCR beta chains were sequenced, and detectable features were limited by the absence of alpha or paired-chain data.

As for this clone: Its antigen target is currently unknown. A read error may account for a junction end that differs from germline.

The rearranged segments are TRBV6-5 and TRBJ2-7, with a tentative D gene TRBD2 over 6 matching bases. The source of this sequence is a man younger than 40 in good health and CMV-seronegative. Sequences were obtained from PBMCs. The nucleotide sequence is given as TGTGCCGGCAGTTACGGAAGTTCCGGGGGCTACGAGCAGTACTTC. It translates to CAGSYGSSGGYEQYF.